These 4 T cell receptor beta chains share one sample of origin, sequenced in a study of shared clonotypes between healthy human individuals (dated by TCRdb to 2019 to 2021). The method behind the library was the immunoSEQ multiplex PCR assay. The table comes from immuneACCESS by way of TCRdb, which keeps in-frame sequences with V and J called. Part of the clones is missing from these tables; in studies checked, under half for an unresolved V gene and the rest for unknown reasons. The sample profile shows about 2.4 million clones; 80% to 95% of them were found once. The top ten hold roughly 0.39% of the sample. Sequencing was performed on naive CD4+ T cells from PBMCs. This specimen's cell subset or site label, per the study, means: CD45RA+ positively selected. All receptors derive from a man between 18 and 35 years old in good health. Some clones in this sample may be carry-over from other donors' samples.

The V gene is TRBV7-3, the J gene TRBJ2-1, with 7 nucleotides matching TRBD2. After removal of 1 base from V and 3 bases from J, the junction contained 6 bases not matched to a gene. CDR1 and CDR2 (germline): SGHTA, FQGTGA. This CDR3 region has 16 residues. The CDR3, as DNA: TGTGCCAGCAGCTTAATGGGCGGGAGTAGCTACAATGAGCAGTTCTTC. Translation gives CASSLMGGSSYNEQFF.

The rearrangement joins TRBV2 to TRBJ2-5; no definite D call. Trimming left V 2 bases short and J 5 bases short, with 12 bases between. The CDR3 consists of 14 residues. Germline-derived CDR1 and CDR2 are SNHLY and FYNNEI. As DNA, the CDR3 is TGTGCCAGCAGTGAATGGTCTGGGATCGAGACCCAGTACTTC. It encodes CASSEWSGIETQYF.

The rearrangement joins TRBV6-5 to TRBJ2-1; a weak D match, TRBD2 (5 bases). The germline gives CDR1 MNHEY, CDR2 SVGAGI. The CDR3 runs to 12 residues. The ends were cut back, 2 bases at V and 11 bases at J, with 10 bases in the middle. CDR3 sequence (DNA): TGTGCCAGCAGTTACAGTGAGGGTCAGCAGTTCTTC. This encodes CASSYSEGQQFF.

This clone was observed once. V and J are TRBV5-1 and TRBJ2-2; D not certain. The CDR3 has 13 amino acids. In germline, CDR1 is SGHRS, CDR2 YFSETQ. Trimming pared 0 bases from V and 6 bases from J, leaving 6 bases between. Written as DNA, the CDR3 is TGCGCCAGCAGCTTGGTGCCTCCCGGGGAGCTGTTTTTT. It yields the protein CASSLVPPGELFF. The complete variable domain, with remaining parts taken from reference TRBV5-1 and TRBJ2-2, reads KAGVTQTPRYLIKTRGQQVTLSCSPISGHRSVSWYQQTPGQGLQFLFEYFSETQRNKGNFPGRFSGRQFSNSRSEMNVSTLELGDSALYLCASSLVPPGELFFGEGSRLTVL.